The 23 T cell receptor beta chains below all came from one sample that was sequenced in a study of blood T cell repertoires in COVID-19. Repertoires were generated with immunoSEQ multiplex PCR, while TCRdb's copy carries only in-frame clones and drops some. The sample holds more than 150,000 clones; 65% to 85% are singletons and the top ten take 17%. The source material was peripheral blood. Receptors were obtained from a man between 60 and 70 years old with active or convalescent COVID-19.

The V gene is TRBV7-3, the J gene TRBJ2-1; 10 bases line up with TRBD2. The CDR3 sequence is 15 residues long. J lost 7 bases, V lost 2 bases, and 5 bases had no gene match. Germline assignment: CDR1 SGHTA and CDR2 FQGTGA. The CDR3 nucleotides read TGTGCCAGCAGCTTATTGGCTAGCGGGAGTAATGAGCAGTTCTTC. Translating gives CASSLLASGSNEQFF.

The chain is built from TRBV4-3 and TRBJ2-1, with unresolved D. The CDR3 contains 15 residues. CDR1 is LGHNA and CDR2 is YSLEER in the germline V gene. The V and J ends lost 0 bases and 7 bases respectively, with 13 bases between them. DNA for the CDR3: TGCGCCAGCAGCCAAGAAGGCGCTGAGGCGAATGAGCAGTTCTTC. Translation gives CASSQEGAEANEQFF.

A remark on this clone: This CDR3 is also generated by other DNA sequences in the sample. The chain carries TRBV19 and TRBJ2-7, with TRBD2 matching 10 bases. The CDR3 runs 15 residues. Germline assignment: CDR1 LNHDA and CDR2 SQIVND (reference sequence). Unmatched junction bases numbered 4, after V lost 1 base and J lost 4 bases. CDR3 protein: CASSIGAGGPYEQYF. The CDR3 DNA sequence: TGTGCCAGTAGTATAGGAGCGGGAGGGCCTTACGAGCAGTACTTC.

The chain combines TRBV19 with TRBJ1-2; the match to TRBD1 covers 7 bases. V lost 6 bases to trimming and J lost 8 bases; unmatched junction nucleotides: 15. Germline V lookup: CDR1 LNHDA, CDR2 SQIVND (reference sequence). The CDR3 length is 15 residues. In DNA form, the CDR3 reads TGTGCCAGTAGCTCGGGACAGACCTGGGGTGGCGGCTACACCTTC. Translating it yields CASSSGQTWGGGYTF.

This clone was recorded only once. The genes are TRBV7-6 and TRBJ1-5; the match to TRBD1 covers 8 bases. Germline V CDR1 and CDR2: SGHVS, FNYEAQ. With 3 bases clipped from V and 7 bases from J, the junction kept 8 bases outside the gene matches. The CDR3 sequence is 15 residues long. As DNA, the CDR3 is TGTGCCAGCAGCTTGGCAGGGGGCGCCGGGCAGCCCCAGCATTTT. It specifies CASSLAGGAGQPQHF.

This chain uses TRBV10-2 with TRBJ1-1; tentatively, D is TRBD1 (5 bases). This CDR3 is built from 14 residues. Germline lookup yields CDR1 WSHSY and CDR2 SAAADI. V lost 4 bases, J lost 1 base, and 10 bases lay in between. As DNA, the CDR3 is TGCGCCAGCAGTGGCGGCGGGGGGAACACTGAAGCTTTCTTT. It encodes CASSGGGGNTEAFF.

The chain recombines TRBV20-1 with TRBJ2-1, with TRBD2 matching over 11 bases. Losses at the gene ends were 3 bases for V and 9 bases for J; bases not matched to a gene: 4. This CDR3 contains 13 residues. Germline V gene lookup returns CDR1 DFQATT and CDR2 SNEGSKA (reference sequence). The CDR3 sequence: CSASKLAGVEQFF. The CDR3 DNA reads as TGCAGTGCTAGTAAACTAGCGGGAGTTGAGCAGTTCTTC.

This clone has only a few counts. V and J are TRBV6-6 and TRBJ1-4; D remains unclear. The CDR3 consists of 15 residues. V gave up 4 bases and J gave up 8 bases, with 17 bases separating them. Germline-derived CDR1 and CDR2 are MNHNY and SVGAGI (reference sequence). The CDR3 DNA follows: TGTGCCAGCAGTTCCCCGGGGAACGGGAAGGAAAAACTGTTTTTT. Translating gives CASSSPGNGKEKLFF.

J is TRBJ2-1 and V is TRBV6-5, with D unclear. V was clipped by 5 bases and J by 7 bases, with 6 bases between them. The CDR3 runs 11 residues. Germline V lookup: CDR1 MNHEY, CDR2 SVGAGI. The CDR3 reads CASSQTNEQFF. In DNA form, the CDR3 reads TGTGCCAGCAGTCAAACTAATGAGCAGTTCTTC.

This clone was recorded a few times. The chain uses TRBV14 and TRBJ2-6; 7 positions agree with TRBD1. The CDR3 contains 22 residues. In germline, CDR1 is SGHDN, CDR2 FVKESK. V gave up 5 bases and J gave up 0 bases; unmatched junction bases: 22. The CDR3 loop reads CASSKTLWTGFIQSSGANVLTF. In DNA, the CDR3 is TGTGCCAGCAGCAAAACCCTATGGACAGGTTTTATACAATCCTCTGGGGCCAACGTCCTGACTTTC.

The chain carries TRBV4-2 and TRBJ1-4; maybe TRBD1 (6 bases). V shed 4 bases and J shed 4 bases, with 13 bases lying between them. This CDR3 is 15 amino acids long. Germline CDR1 LGHNA, CDR2 YNFKEQ. CDR3 nucleotide sequence: TGTGCCAGCAGCCGCCCGGACAGTCTTAATGAAAAACTGTTTTTT. Encoded protein: CASSRPDSLNEKLFF.

The chain joins TRBV29-1 to TRBJ2-7; maybe TRBD2 (5 bases). The CDR3 extends over 11 amino acids. Trimming removed 1 base from V and 4 bases from J, with 5 bases in between. Germline lookup yields CDR1 SQVTM and CDR2 ANQGSEA. The CDR3 is CSVEGGYEQYF. CDR3 bases: TGCAGCGTTGAAGGAGGGTACGAGCAGTACTTC.

The chain couples TRBV27 to TRBJ2-7, with 9 bases matching TRBD2. Germline V gene lookup returns CDR1 MNHEY and CDR2 SMNVEV (reference sequence). V lost 5 bases to trimming and J lost 1 base; unmatched junction nucleotides: 6. The CDR3 is 15 residues long. The CDR3 DNA follows: TGTGCCAGCAGTCTCGCAGCGGGAGGTTCCTACGAGCAGTACTTC. It is translated as CASSLAAGGSYEQYF.

The chain uses TRBV9 and TRBJ2-1; 9 positions agree with TRBD2. Trimming cost V 4 bases and J 13 bases; bases outside gene matches: 9. The CDR3 has 13 residues. From germline, CDR1 is SGDLS and CDR2 YYNGEE. The CDR3 loop is CASSPKGGTSQFF. CDR3 nucleotide sequence: TGTGCCAGCAGCCCCAAAGGGGGGACTAGCCAGTTCTTC.

The chain is built from TRBV5-1 and TRBJ2-3, with TRBD2 matching over 9 bases. V lost 7 bases to trimming and J lost 0 bases; unmatched junction nucleotides: 9. CDR1 and CDR2 from the germline V gene are SGHRS and YFSETQ. The CDR3 is made up of 16 amino acids. CDR3 DNA: TGCGCCAGCCGCTACGTAGCGGGAGCGAGCACAGATACGCAGTATTTT. Amino acids: CASRYVAGASTDTQYF.

The genes are TRBV24-1 and TRBJ2-5; D might be TRBD1 (6 bases). V shed 9 bases and J shed 3 bases, with 13 bases lying between them. The germline V gene encodes CDR1 KGHDR and CDR2 SFDVKD. The CDR3 has 13 residues. The CDR3 DNA sequence: TGTGCCACCCGATCTACAGGGAAAGAGACCCAGTACTTC. The encoded protein is CATRSTGKETQYF.

This clone was seen only once. CDR3 nucleotide sequence: TGTGCCAGCTCACCCTTCTCGATGGCGGGACAGGGGGCTAGGAGCTCCTACAATGAGCAGTTCTTC. It is translated as CASSPFSMAGQGARSSYNEQFF. The gene calls are TRBV18 and TRBJ2-1, with 12 bases matching TRBD1. Germline values: CDR1 KGHSH, CDR2 LQKENI. This CDR3 has 22 amino acids. V lost 3 bases to trimming and J lost 0 bases; unmatched junction nucleotides: 18.

The rearrangement uses TRBV19 and TRBJ1-5, with 11 bases lining up with TRBD1. V lost 6 bases to trimming and J lost 7 bases; unmatched junction nucleotides: 11. Germline CDR1 and CDR2: LNHDA and SQIVND (reference sequence). This CDR3 comprises 16 residues. CDR3 sequence reads: CASSRPDRGRFQPQHF. The CDR3 DNA follows: TGTGCCAGTAGCCGACCGGACAGGGGGCGATTCCAGCCCCAGCATTTT.

This clone has just a few counts. The chain uses TRBV3-1 (or the pseudogene TRBV3-2) and TRBJ2-2; no clear D gene. V was clipped by 1 base and J by 6 bases, with 9 bases between them. Germline V gene data show CDR1 as LGHDT and CDR2 as YNNKEL (reference sequence). This CDR3 is built from 14 residues. CDR3 bases: TGTGCCAGCAGCCAAGTGCTTCAGGCCGGGGAGCTGTTTTTT. This gives the protein CASSQVLQAGELFF.

DNA of the CDR3: TGTGCCAGCAGCCCCACAGGGTCCCACAGAAAACTGTTTTTT. It specifies CASSPTGSHRKLFF. The V gene is TRBV28, the J gene TRBJ1-4, with D possibly being TRBD1 (6 bases). CDR1 and CDR2 (germline): MDHEN, SYDVKM. This CDR3 has 14 amino acids. V was clipped by 6 bases and J by 10 bases, with 18 bases between them.

V gene TRBV28 combines with J gene TRBJ2-7, with 10 bases identical to TRBD2. Germline trimming cut 4 bases from V and 1 base from J; bases unmatched to any gene: 4. Looked up from germline, CDR1 is MDHEN and CDR2 is SYDVKM. The CDR3 loop spans 15 amino acids. CDR3 sequence reads: CASSSPSGRSYEQYF. The CDR3 DNA reads TGTGCCAGCAGTTCGCCTAGCGGGAGATCCTACGAGCAGTACTTC.

V is TRBV2 and J is TRBJ1-5; D unresolved. Trimming shortened V by 3 bases and J by 8 bases, and 8 bases separated the two germline ends. This CDR3 is built from 12 residues. CDR1 is SNHLY and CDR2 is FYNNEI in the germline V gene. The CDR3 nucleotides are TGTGCCAGCAGTGATTCCCCCAAGCCCCAGCATTTT. Residues: CASSDSPKPQHF.

The V and J genes are TRBV11-2 and TRBJ2-2, with TRBD1 matching 8 bases. The CDR3 has 16 amino acids. Germline V gene sequence: CDR1 SGHAT, CDR2 FQNNGV. With V trimmed by 2 bases and J by 4 bases, 6 bases remained unmatched. CDR3 region: CASSLTGGRGTGELFF. Written as DNA, the CDR3 is TGTGCCAGCAGCTTAACAGGGGGGCGCGGCACCGGGGAGCTGTTTTTT.